This T cell receptor beta chain is drawn from a study of PD-1 blockade in classical Hodgkin lymphoma. Study-wide results and caveats: Causes of the repertoire differences remain undefined, possibly disease activity or prior therapy.

Every patient was affected by relapse after autologous stem cell transplantation, while exposure to brentuximab vedotin was not uniform. The assay was immunoSEQ multiplex PCR, and TCRdb's table has in-frame clones only and misses some. The sample shows some 95,000 clones, about 88% of them seen only once. The CDR3 length is 16 residues. V shed 4 bases and J shed 2 bases, with 15 bases lying between them. Germline V gene lookup returns CDR1 SGHVS and CDR2 FQNEAQ. Points on this clone: The antigen remains undetermined.

The sequence derives from a human donor with classical Hodgkin lymphoma. Sequenced material: peripheral blood mononuclear cells (PBMCs), taken before the second cycle of nivolumab. The chain couples TRBV7-8 to TRBJ2-4; weak D call: TRBD2 (6 bases). Here the CDR3 reads CASSSHRRETKNIQYF. CDR3 coding DNA: TGTGCCAGCAGCTCCCATCGGAGGGAAACCAAAAACATTCAGTACTTC.